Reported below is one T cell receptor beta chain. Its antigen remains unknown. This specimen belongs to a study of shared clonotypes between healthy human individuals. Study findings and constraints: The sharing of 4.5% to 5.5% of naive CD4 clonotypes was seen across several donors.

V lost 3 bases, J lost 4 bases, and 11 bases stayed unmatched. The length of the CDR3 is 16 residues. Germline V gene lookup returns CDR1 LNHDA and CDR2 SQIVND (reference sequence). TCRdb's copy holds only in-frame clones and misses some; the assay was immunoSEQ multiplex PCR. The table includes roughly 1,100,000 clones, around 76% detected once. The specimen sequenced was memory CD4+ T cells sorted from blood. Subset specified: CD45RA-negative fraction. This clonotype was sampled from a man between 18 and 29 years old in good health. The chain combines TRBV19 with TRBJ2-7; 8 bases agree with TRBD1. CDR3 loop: CASSMTAAGGGYEQYF. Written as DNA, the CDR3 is TGTGCCAGTAGTATGACTGCCGCAGGGGGCGGTTACGAGCAGTACTTC.